This passage covers 15 T cell receptor beta chains from one sample sequenced in a study of T cells in Graves' hyperthyroidism and ophthalmopathy. Amplified TCR beta CDR3 regions derived from RNA transcripts. When the TCR CDR3 underwent first-round RT-PCR, the HTBI primer set was used. TCRdb reprocessed the multiplex PCR reads with MiXCR, giving one entry per CDR3 protein. The table has about 420,000 distinct CDR3 sequences, 12% to 15% seen once. The sequencing input was blood. These receptors were obtained from a woman aged 18-29 years with Graves' hyperthyroidism.

The chain has TRBV12-3 or TRBV12-4 and TRBJ2-7; D call uncertain. This CDR3 has 12 amino acids. V lost 6 bases, J lost 3 bases, and 9 bases lay in between. Here the CDR3 DNA reads TGTGCCAGCAGCCACAGATACTACGAGCAGTACTTC. Protein: CASSHRYYEQYF.

This clonotype was recorded at least ten times. The chain is built from TRBV5-5 and TRBJ1-5, with TRBD1 matching 7 bases. V lost 2 bases, J lost 7 bases, and 12 bases stayed unmatched. Germline V gives CDR1 SGHKS, CDR2 YYEKEE (reference sequence). CDR3 size: 16 residues. The CDR3 protein is CASSFLAGGVRQPQHF. CDR3 nucleotide sequence: TGTGCCAGCAGCTTTCTTGCAGGGGGAGTCAGACAGCCCCAGCATTTT.

This clonotype occurred many times. The chain carries TRBV6-2 or TRBV6-3 and TRBJ2-1; 7 positions match TRBD1. There are 13 residues in the CDR3. The germline gives CDR1 MNHEY, CDR2 SVGEGT. After removal of 7 bases from V and 12 bases from J, the junction contained 12 bases not matched to a gene. CDR3 loop: CASTADRINRQFF. In DNA, the CDR3 is TGTGCCAGCACCGCGGACAGGATCAATCGGCAGTTCTTC.

This clonotype has at least ten counts. The rearrangement joins TRBV7-8 to TRBJ2-7; 7 bases are shared with TRBD1. V lost 6 bases and J lost 1; bases outside the gene matches: 3. In germline, CDR1 is SGHVS, CDR2 FQNEAQ. CDR3 size: 13 residues. The CDR3 DNA sequence: TGTGCCAGCAGTAAGGGACAGTCCTACGAGCAGTACTTC. Translating it yields CASSKGQSYEQYF.

This chain connects TRBV5-1 to TRBJ1-6; D remains ambiguous. V was trimmed by 2 bases and J by 7 bases, leaving 19 bases between them. The CDR3 loop spans 17 amino acids. The germline V gene encodes CDR1 SGHRS and CDR2 YFSETQ. The DNA for the CDR3 is TGCGCCAGCAGCTTCTCTTTTGCGGATAAGGGCAATTCACCCCTCCACTTT. This gives the protein CASSFSFADKGNSPLHF.

This clonotype was seen repeatedly, ten times or more. The chain joins TRBV2 to TRBJ1-5, with TRBD1 as a possible D gene (5 bases). The CDR3 is 13 amino acids. V was trimmed by 2 bases and J by 6 bases, leaving 8 bases between them. In germline, CDR1 is SNHLY, CDR2 FYNNEI. The CDR3 DNA follows: TGTGCCAGCAGTGAATTCGGGGGTCAGCCCCAGCATTTT. The encoded protein is CASSEFGGQPQHF.

The sample holds a few counts of this clonotype. V usage is TRBV9 and J usage is TRBJ1-3, with a tentative D call TRBD1 (5 bases). V gave up 3 bases and J gave up 5 bases, with 18 bases separating them. CDR1 SGDLS and CDR2 YYNGEE come from the germline V gene. The CDR3 sequence is 16 residues long. DNA for the CDR3: TGTGCCAGCAGCGATGCACTTTCCGGGGACCGAAACACCATATATTTT. Its protein product is CASSDALSGDRNTIYF.

This clonotype has a count of ten or more. V gene TRBV7-9 combines with J gene TRBJ2-2, with D possibly being TRBD1 or TRBD2 (5 bases each). Germline V lookup: CDR1 SEHNR, CDR2 FQNEAQ (reference sequence). This CDR3 contains 16 residues. Trimming removed 5 bases at V and 5 bases at J, with 18 bases between. The CDR3 DNA is TGTGCCAGCAGCAGAATAGCAGGGACGGGGACCGGGGAGCTGTTTTTT. It specifies CASSRIAGTGTGELFF.

This clonotype occurred many times. The genes are TRBV7-2 and TRBJ2-7, with D uncertain. The germline V gene encodes CDR1 SGHTA and CDR2 FQGNSA. The V end lost 3 bases, the J end lost 0 bases, and 15 bases lay between the germline ends. The CDR3 sequence is 16 residues long. The DNA of the CDR3 is TGTGCCAGCAGCTTTATTAGTAGCCCGAGCTCCTACGAGCAGTACTTC. It translates to CASSFISSPSSYEQYF.

This clonotype has ten or more counts. This chain connects TRBV28 to TRBJ2-3; 10 bases line up with TRBD1. The CDR3 extends over 15 amino acids. CDR1 and CDR2 from the germline V gene are MDHEN and SYDVKM. V lost 6 bases, J lost 1 base, and 4 bases stayed unmatched. The CDR3 protein is CASRRTGGGTDTQYF. CDR3 in DNA: TGTGCCAGCAGACGGACAGGGGGTGGCACAGATACGCAGTATTTT.

The rearrangement links TRBV27 to TRBJ2-7; 9 positions agree with TRBD2. Germline trimming cut 2 bases from V and 4 bases from J; bases unmatched to any gene: 0. Germline assignment: CDR1 MNHEY and CDR2 SMNVEV (reference sequence). This CDR3 is 13 amino acids long. This CDR3 reads CASSLSGRYEQYF. The CDR3 bases are TGTGCCAGCAGTTTAAGCGGGAGGTACGAGCAGTACTTC.

This clonotype was detected many times. V and J are TRBV7-3 and TRBJ2-5, with TRBD2 matching 7 bases. Trimming removed 1 base from V and 5 bases from J; junction bases left unmatched: 7. Germline V gene sequence: CDR1 SGHTA, CDR2 FQGTGA. The CDR3 loop spans 15 amino acids. In DNA, the CDR3 is TGTGCCAGCAGCTTAATAGCGGGTGGTCAGGAGACCCAGTACTTC. It encodes CASSLIAGGQETQYF.

This clonotype was seen a few times. The CDR3 protein is CAWRQGVSTEAFF. The CDR3 DNA is TGTGCCTGGAGACAGGGTGTTTCCACTGAAGCTTTCTTT. The chain combines TRBV30 with TRBJ1-1; a possible D gene is TRBD1 (6 bases). Trimming pared 3 bases from V and 4 bases from J, leaving 12 bases between. This CDR3 spans 13 amino acids. Germline CDR1 is GTSNPN and CDR2 is SVGIG (reference sequence).

At least ten counts were recorded for this clonotype. The V call is TRBV28, the J call TRBJ2-7; D may match TRBD1 or TRBD2 (6 bases each). The germline CDR1 and CDR2 sequences are MDHEN and SYDVKM. The CDR3 sequence is 16 residues long. The V gene lost 6 bases and the J gene lost 6 bases, with 24 bases spanning the gap. The CDR3 loop reads CASSSVDYRTGAEQYF. The CDR3 region has the DNA TGTGCCAGCAGCTCAGTCGACTACAGGACGGGGGCCGAGCAGTACTTC.

CDR3 in DNA: TGTGCCACCAGCAGCGGAGAGACAGGGGGCAGGTACGAGCAGTACTTC. Translating it yields CATSSGETGGRYEQYF. The rearrangement joins TRBV15 to TRBJ2-7; 10 bases agree with TRBD1. Germline V lookup: CDR1 LNHNV, CDR2 YYDKDF (reference sequence). After removal of 3 bases from V and 4 bases from J, the junction contained 9 bases not matched to a gene. There are 16 residues in the CDR3. The full variable domain, its missing parts supplied by reference TRBV15 and TRBJ2-7, is DAMVIQNPRYQVTQFGKPVTLSCSQTLNHNVMYWYQQKSSQAPKLLFHYYDKDFNNEADTPDNFQSRRPNTSFCFLDIRSPGLGDTAMYLCATSSGETGGRYEQYFGPGTRLTVT.